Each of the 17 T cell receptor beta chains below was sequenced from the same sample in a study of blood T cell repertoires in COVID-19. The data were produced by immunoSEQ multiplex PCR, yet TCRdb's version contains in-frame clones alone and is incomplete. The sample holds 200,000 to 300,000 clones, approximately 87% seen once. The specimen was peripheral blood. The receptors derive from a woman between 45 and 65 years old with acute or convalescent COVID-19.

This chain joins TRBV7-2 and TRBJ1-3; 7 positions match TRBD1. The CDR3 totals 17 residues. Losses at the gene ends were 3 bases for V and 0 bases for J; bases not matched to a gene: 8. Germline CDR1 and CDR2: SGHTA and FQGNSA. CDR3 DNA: TGTGCCAGCAGCTTGATCCCGGGACAGAGCTCTGGAAACACCATATATTTT. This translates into CASSLIPGQSSGNTIYF.

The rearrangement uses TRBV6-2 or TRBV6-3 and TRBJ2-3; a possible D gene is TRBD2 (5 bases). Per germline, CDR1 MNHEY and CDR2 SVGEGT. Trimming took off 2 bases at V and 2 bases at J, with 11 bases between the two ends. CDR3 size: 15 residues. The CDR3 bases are TGTGCCAGCAGTTACCCTGACTATACCACAGATACGCAGTATTTT. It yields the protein CASSYPDYTTDTQYF.

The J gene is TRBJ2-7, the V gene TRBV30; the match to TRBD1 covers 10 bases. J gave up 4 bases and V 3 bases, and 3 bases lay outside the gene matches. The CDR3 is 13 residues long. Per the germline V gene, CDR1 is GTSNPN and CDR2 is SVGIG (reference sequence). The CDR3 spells CAWSWTGGYEQYF. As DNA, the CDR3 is TGTGCCTGGAGCTGGACAGGGGGTTACGAGCAGTACTTC.

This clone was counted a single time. The CDR3 loop reads CASSTSRETQYF. CDR3 nucleotides: TGTGCCAGCAGTACTAGCAGAGAGACCCAGTACTTC. The gene calls are TRBV11-2 and TRBJ2-5; D is possibly TRBD2 (6 bases). CDR3 length: 12 amino acids. V lost 6 bases and J lost 4, with 9 bases in between. The germline V gene encodes CDR1 SGHAT and CDR2 FQNNGV.

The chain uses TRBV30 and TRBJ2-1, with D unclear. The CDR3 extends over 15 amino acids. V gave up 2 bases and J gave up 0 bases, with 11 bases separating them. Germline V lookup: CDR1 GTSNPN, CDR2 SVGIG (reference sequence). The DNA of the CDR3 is TGTGCCTGGAGTCCACCCCATAGCTCCTACAATGAGCAGTTCTTC. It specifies CAWSPPHSSYNEQFF.

CDR3 residues: CASSALRRDNEQFF. DNA of the CDR3: TGCGCCAGCTCCGCGCTGCGGAGGGATAATGAGCAGTTCTTC. The chain couples TRBV5-1 to TRBJ2-1; tentative D call: TRBD2 (6 bases). The germline gives CDR1 SGHRS, CDR2 YFSETQ. The V end lost 7 bases, the J end lost 7 bases, and 18 bases lay between the germline ends. The length of the CDR3 is 14 residues.

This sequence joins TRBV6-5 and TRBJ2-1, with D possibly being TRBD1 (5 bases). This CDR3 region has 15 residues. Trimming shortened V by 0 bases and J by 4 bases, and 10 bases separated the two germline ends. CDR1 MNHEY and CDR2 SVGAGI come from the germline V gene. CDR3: CASSYSGARYNEQFF. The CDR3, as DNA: TGTGCCAGCAGTTACTCAGGGGCGCGTTACAATGAGCAGTTCTTC.

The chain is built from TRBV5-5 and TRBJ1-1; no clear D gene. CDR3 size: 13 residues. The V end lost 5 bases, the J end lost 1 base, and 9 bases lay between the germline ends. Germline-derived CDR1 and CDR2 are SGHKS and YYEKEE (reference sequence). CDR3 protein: CASRKHANTEAFF. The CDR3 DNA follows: TGTGCCAGCAGAAAGCACGCGAACACTGAAGCTTTCTTT.

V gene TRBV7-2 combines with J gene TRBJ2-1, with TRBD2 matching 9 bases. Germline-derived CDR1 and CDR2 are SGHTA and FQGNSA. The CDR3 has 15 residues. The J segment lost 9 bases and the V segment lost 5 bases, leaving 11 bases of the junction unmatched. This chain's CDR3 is CASSVMVGAGGEQFF. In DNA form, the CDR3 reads TGTGCCAGCAGCGTAATGGTAGGAGCGGGAGGTGAGCAGTTCTTC.

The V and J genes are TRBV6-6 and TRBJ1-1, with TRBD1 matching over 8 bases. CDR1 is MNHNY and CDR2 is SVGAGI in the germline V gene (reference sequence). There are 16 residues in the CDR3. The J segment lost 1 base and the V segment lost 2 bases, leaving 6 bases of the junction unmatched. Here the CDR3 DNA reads TGTGCCAGCAGTTACGCGGACAGGGCCACGAACACTGAAGCTTTCTTT. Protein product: CASSYADRATNTEAFF.

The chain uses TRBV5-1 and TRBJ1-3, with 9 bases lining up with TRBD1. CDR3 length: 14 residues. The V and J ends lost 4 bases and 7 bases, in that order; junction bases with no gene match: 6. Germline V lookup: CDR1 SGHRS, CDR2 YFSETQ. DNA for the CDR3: TGCGCCAGCAGCCCGGGACAGGGTCAGAACACCATATATTTT. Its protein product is CASSPGQGQNTIYF.

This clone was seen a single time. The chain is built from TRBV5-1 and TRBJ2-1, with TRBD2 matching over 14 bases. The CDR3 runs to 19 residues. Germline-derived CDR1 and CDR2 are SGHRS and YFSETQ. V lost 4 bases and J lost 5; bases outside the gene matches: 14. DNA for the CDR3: TGCGCCAGCAGCCAGGGGACTAGCGGGAGCTCCACCCGGGACAATGAGCAGTTCTTC. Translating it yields CASSQGTSGSSTRDNEQFF.

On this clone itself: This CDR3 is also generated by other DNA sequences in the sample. In DNA, the CDR3 is TGCGCCAGCAGCCAAGGACAGGGCAGTTCCTACGAGCAGTACTTC. Translation: CASSQGQGSSYEQYF. J is TRBJ2-7 and V is TRBV4-1, with 7 bases fitting TRBD1. The CDR3 totals 15 residues. Germline values: CDR1 MGHRA, CDR2 YSYEKL. The V and J ends lost 1 base and 1 base, in that order; junction bases with no gene match: 4.

The CDR3 here is CASSVVGQSYEQYF. The CDR3 DNA reads TGTGCCAGCAGCGTAGTGGGACAGTCCTACGAGCAGTACTTC. The chain combines TRBV9 with TRBJ2-7; 7 bases align to TRBD1. The CDR3 extends over 14 amino acids. J was trimmed by 1 base and V by 0 bases; bases with no gene match: 1. The germline CDR1 and CDR2 sequences are SGDLS and YYNGEE.

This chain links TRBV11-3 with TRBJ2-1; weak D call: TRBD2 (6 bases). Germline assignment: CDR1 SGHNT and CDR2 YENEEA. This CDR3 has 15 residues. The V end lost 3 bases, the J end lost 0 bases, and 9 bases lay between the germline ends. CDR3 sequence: CASSFRGSSYNEQFF. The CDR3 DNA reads TGTGCCAGCAGCTTTCGGGGGAGCTCCTACAATGAGCAGTTCTTC.

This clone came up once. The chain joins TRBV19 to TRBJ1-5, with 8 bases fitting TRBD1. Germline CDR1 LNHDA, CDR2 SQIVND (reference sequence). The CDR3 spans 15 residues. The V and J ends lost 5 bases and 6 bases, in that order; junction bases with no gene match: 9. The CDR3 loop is CASSGETGGAQPQHF. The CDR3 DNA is TGTGCCAGTAGTGGAGAAACAGGGGGTGCTCAGCCCCAGCATTTT.

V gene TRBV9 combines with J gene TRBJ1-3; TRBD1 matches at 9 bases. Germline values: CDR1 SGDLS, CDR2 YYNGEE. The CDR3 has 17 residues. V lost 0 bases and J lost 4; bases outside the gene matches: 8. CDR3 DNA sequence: TGTGCCAGCAGCGTAGCTCCGGGACAGGGAGGCGGAAACACCATATATTTT. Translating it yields CASSVAPGQGGGNTIYF.